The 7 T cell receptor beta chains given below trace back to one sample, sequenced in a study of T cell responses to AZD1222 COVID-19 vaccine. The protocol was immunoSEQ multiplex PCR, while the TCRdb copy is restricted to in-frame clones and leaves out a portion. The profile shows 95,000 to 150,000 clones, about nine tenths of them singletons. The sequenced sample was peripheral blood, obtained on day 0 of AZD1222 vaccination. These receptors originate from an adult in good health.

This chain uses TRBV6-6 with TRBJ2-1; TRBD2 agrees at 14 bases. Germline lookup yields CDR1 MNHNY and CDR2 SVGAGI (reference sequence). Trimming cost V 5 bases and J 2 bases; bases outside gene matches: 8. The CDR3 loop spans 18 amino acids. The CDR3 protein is CASSPSGLAGAAYNEQFF. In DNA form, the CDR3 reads TGTGCCAGCAGTCCCTCGGGACTAGCGGGGGCGGCCTACAATGAGCAGTTCTTC.

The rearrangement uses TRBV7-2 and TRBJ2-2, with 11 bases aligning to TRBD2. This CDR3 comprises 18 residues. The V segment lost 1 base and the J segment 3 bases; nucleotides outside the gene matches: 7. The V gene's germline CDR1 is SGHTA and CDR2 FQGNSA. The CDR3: CASSLVSSGGPHTGELFF. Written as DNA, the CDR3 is TGTGCCAGCAGCTTAGTTTCTAGCGGGGGGCCGCACACCGGGGAGCTGTTTTTT.

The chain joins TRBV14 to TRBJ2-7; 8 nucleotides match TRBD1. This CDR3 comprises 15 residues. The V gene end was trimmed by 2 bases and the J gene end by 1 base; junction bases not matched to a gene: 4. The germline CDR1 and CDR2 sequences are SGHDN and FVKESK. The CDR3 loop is CASSQTGGGSYEQYF. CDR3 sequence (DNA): TGTGCCAGCAGCCAAACAGGGGGTGGGTCCTACGAGCAGTACTTC.

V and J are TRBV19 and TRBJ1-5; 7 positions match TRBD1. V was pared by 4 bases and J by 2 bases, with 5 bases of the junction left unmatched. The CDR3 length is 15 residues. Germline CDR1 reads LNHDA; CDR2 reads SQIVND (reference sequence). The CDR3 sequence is CASSTQGVGNQPQHF. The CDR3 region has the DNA TGTGCCAGTAGTACCCAGGGGGTAGGCAATCAGCCCCAGCATTTT.

CDR3 loop: CASSLAAEYNEQFF. The CDR3 DNA reads as TGCGCCAGCAGCTTGGCTGCGGAGTACAATGAGCAGTTCTTC. The V and J genes are TRBV5-1 and TRBJ2-1, with no clear D. V lost 0 bases and J 4 bases, leaving 8 bases between the germline ends. Germline V gene lookup returns CDR1 SGHRS and CDR2 YFSETQ. This CDR3 region has 14 residues.

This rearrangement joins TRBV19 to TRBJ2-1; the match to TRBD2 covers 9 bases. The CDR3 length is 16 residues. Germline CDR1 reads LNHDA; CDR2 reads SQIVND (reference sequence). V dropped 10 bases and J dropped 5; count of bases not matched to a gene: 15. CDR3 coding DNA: TGTGCCAAGGGGACTAGCAGTACTGGGACTAACAATGAGCAGTTCTTC. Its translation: CAKGTSSTGTNNEQFF.

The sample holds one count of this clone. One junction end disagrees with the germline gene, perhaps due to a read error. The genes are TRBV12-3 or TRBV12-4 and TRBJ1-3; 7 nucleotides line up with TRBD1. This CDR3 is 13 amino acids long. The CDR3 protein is CASSLDSDRPPNF. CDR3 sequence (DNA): TGTGCCAGCAGTTTAGATTCGGACAGGCCCCCAAATTTT.